A single sample is the source of the 27 T cell receptor beta chains below, sequenced in a study of blood T cell repertoires in COVID-19. Produced via immunoSEQ multiplex PCR; TCRdb's table is partial and in-frame only. The data hold approximately 250,000 clones, with 75% to 90% observed a single time. The sequencing input was peripheral blood. These receptors were collected from a human donor in a cohort sampled during active COVID-19.

V and J are TRBV2 and TRBJ1-6; D gene ambiguous. This CDR3 has 15 residues. Trimming stripped 3 bases from V and 5 bases from J, with 11 bases between. Germline loops: CDR1 SNHLY, CDR2 FYNNEI. In nucleotides, the CDR3 is TGTGCCAGCAGTGACGAGGGAATTAATAATTCACCCCTCCACTTT. Its translation is CASSDEGINNSPLHF.

This chain connects TRBV7-2 to TRBJ2-3, with 9 bases that match TRBD1. Per the germline V gene, CDR1 is SGHTA and CDR2 is FQGNSA. Trimming removed 6 bases from V and 6 bases from J; junction bases left unmatched: 4. The CDR3 has 13 amino acids. CDR3 residues: CASSKQGADTQYF. CDR3 sequence (DNA): TGTGCCAGCAGTAAACAGGGGGCGGATACGCAGTATTTT.

This clone has just a few counts. The rearrangement uses TRBV6-1 and TRBJ1-6; 7 bases are a match to TRBD1. The germline gives CDR1 MNHNS, CDR2 SASEGT. Unmatched junction bases numbered 6, after V lost 1 base and J lost 9 bases. This CDR3 is 15 amino acids long. CDR3 sequence: CASSEGAGGASPLHF. In nucleotides, the CDR3 is TGTGCCAGCAGTGAAGGGGCAGGGGGAGCTTCACCCCTCCACTTT.

The CDR3 DNA follows: TGTGCCAGCAGCCAAGCGGGATTTTCGGGGTCCGAGCAGTACTTC. This translates into CASSQAGFSGSEQYF. The chain recombines TRBV3-1 (or the pseudogene TRBV3-2) with TRBJ2-7; D might be TRBD2 (5 bases). Trimming left V 1 base short and J 6 bases short, with 16 bases between. Looked up from germline, CDR1 is LGHDT and CDR2 is YNNKEL (reference sequence). This CDR3 region has 15 residues.

V is TRBV10-3 and J is TRBJ2-3, with TRBD2 matching 7 bases. The CDR3 spans 16 residues. The V gene end was trimmed by 3 bases and the J gene end by 0 bases; junction bases not matched to a gene: 6. From germline, CDR1 is ENHRY and CDR2 SYGVKD. Here the CDR3 reads CAISDLTGRSTDTQYF. CDR3 sequence (DNA): TGTGCCATCAGTGACCTAACCGGGAGGAGCACAGATACGCAGTATTTT.

This rearrangement joins TRBV11-3 to TRBJ2-1; the match to TRBD1 covers 7 bases. The germline V gene has CDR1 SGHNT and CDR2 YENEEA. CDR3 length: 15 amino acids. With 5 bases clipped from V and 7 bases from J, the junction kept 11 bases outside the gene matches. Here the CDR3 reads CASSGAGTAGNEQFF. Here the CDR3 DNA reads TGTGCCAGCAGCGGGGCCGGGACAGCTGGAAATGAGCAGTTCTTC.

This clone occurred once. CDR3 loop: CASSLDRGGYGYTF. CDR3 coding DNA: TGTGCCAGCAGCTTAGACAGGGGGGGCTATGGCTACACCTTC. V is TRBV7-2 and J is TRBJ1-2; 8 positions match TRBD1. V lost 1 base, J lost 4 bases, and 2 bases stayed unmatched. This CDR3 spans 14 amino acids. CDR1 SGHTA and CDR2 FQGNSA come from the germline V gene.

The genes are TRBV13 and TRBJ2-1; D unresolved. The V and J ends lost 4 bases and 6 bases respectively, with 4 bases between them. CDR3 length: 11 residues. Germline values: CDR1 PRHDT, CDR2 FYEKMQ (reference sequence). The CDR3 coding sequence is TGTGCCAGCAGCTCTACCAATGAGCAGTTCTTC. It encodes CASSSTNEQFF.

The V gene is TRBV4-2, the J gene TRBJ1-5; TRBD1 matches at 7 bases. Germline CDR1 is LGHNA and CDR2 is YNFKEQ. The CDR3 covers 15 residues. The V and J ends lost 0 bases and 6 bases, in that order; junction bases with no gene match: 5. The CDR3 reads CASSQDAAGGQPQHF. The CDR3 DNA is TGTGCCAGCAGCCAAGATGCGGCAGGGGGTCAGCCCCAGCATTTT.

The chain is built from TRBV19 and TRBJ2-7; 8 positions match TRBD2. The V gene's germline CDR1 is LNHDA and CDR2 SQIVND (reference sequence). V shed 5 bases and J 3 bases; nucleotides not matched to a gene: 3. The CDR3 loop spans 13 amino acids. CDR3 in DNA: TGTGCCAGTAGTGCGGGACTAGGCTACGAGCAGTACTTC. This gives the protein CASSAGLGYEQYF.

The chain joins TRBV9 to TRBJ2-1; 10 bases fit TRBD2. Germline values: CDR1 SGDLS, CDR2 YYNGEE. CDR3 length: 15 amino acids. Trimming took 3 bases from V and 8 from J; bases not matched to a gene: 8. CDR3 bases: TGTGCCAGCAGCGCTAGCGGGAGAGGGTTTGATGAGCAGTTCTTC. This codes for CASSASGRGFDEQFF. Full variable domain (rest looked up from reference TRBV9 and TRBJ2-1): DSGVTQTPKHLITATGQRVTLRCSPRSGDLSVYWYQQSLDQGLQFLIQYYNGEERAKGNILERFSAQQFPDLHSELNLSSLELGDSALYFCASSASGRGFDEQFFGPGTRLTVL.

This chain joins TRBV5-1 and TRBJ1-4, with 7 bases that match TRBD1. The CDR3 extends over 16 amino acids. The V and J ends lost 3 bases and 7 bases, in that order; junction bases with no gene match: 12. Germline V gene data show CDR1 as SGHRS and CDR2 as YFSETQ. The CDR3 DNA reads as TGCGCCAGCAGCTCGACAGGGATGGTGATGGGTGAAAAACTGTTTTTT. Translating it yields CASSSTGMVMGEKLFF. The variable domain in full, with the rest retrieved from reference TRBV5-1 and TRBJ1-4, is KAGVTQTPRYLIKTRGQQVTLSCSPISGHRSVSWYQQTPGQGLQFLFEYFSETQRNKGNFPGRFSGRQFSNSRSEMNVSTLELGDSALYLCASSSTGMVMGEKLFFGSGTQLSVL.

The V gene is TRBV11-2, the J gene TRBJ2-3, with a weak D call TRBD2 (7 bases). The V and J ends lost 2 bases and 3 bases respectively, with 15 bases between them. The CDR3 covers 16 residues. Germline CDR1 is SGHAT and CDR2 is FQNNGV. The CDR3 sequence: CASSLLWGGRTDTQYF. The CDR3 DNA follows: TGTGCCAGCAGCTTATTGTGGGGGGGCCGGACAGATACGCAGTATTTT.

V usage is TRBV29-1 and J usage is TRBJ2-5; TRBD2 matches 13 bases. This CDR3 contains 14 residues. Germline assignment: CDR1 SQVTM and CDR2 ANQGSEA. The V segment lost 6 bases and the J segment 5 bases; nucleotides outside the gene matches: 6. In DNA form, the CDR3 reads TGCAGCGTCTTATGGACTAGCGGGAGTGAGACCCAGTACTTC. It translates to CSVLWTSGSETQYF.

The V call is TRBV27, the J call TRBJ1-5; TRBD1 might be the D (6 bases). Germline assignment: CDR1 MNHEY and CDR2 SMNVEV (reference sequence). There are 14 residues in the CDR3. Trimming pared 2 bases from V and 7 bases from J, leaving 12 bases between. This CDR3 reads CASSLQGLGQPQHF. The CDR3 DNA sequence: TGTGCCAGCAGTTTACAGGGGCTAGGGCAGCCCCAGCATTTT.

The CDR3 DNA reads TGTGCCAGCAGTGAACTCTGGGGGCAGGACACTGAAGCTTTCTTT. Protein: CASSELWGQDTEAFF. The chain has TRBV6-1 and TRBJ1-1, with D tentatively TRBD1 (6 bases). The CDR3 contains 15 residues. Looked up from germline, CDR1 is MNHNS and CDR2 is SASEGT. Trimming stripped 2 bases from V and 3 bases from J, with 13 bases between.

V is TRBV3-1 (or the pseudogene TRBV3-2) and J is TRBJ2-5; the match to TRBD1 covers 7 bases. The CDR3 spans 11 residues. Germline V lookup: CDR1 LGHDT, CDR2 YNNKEL (reference sequence). With V trimmed by 6 bases and J by 12 bases, 7 bases remained unmatched. CDR3 bases: TGTGCCAGCAGAAGGACAGGCGCCGAGTACTTC. Translating gives CASRRTGAEYF.

This clone was detected only once. The chain employs TRBV5-6 and TRBJ2-2; 8 bases match TRBD1. This CDR3 is built from 13 residues. V lost 4 bases to trimming and J lost 7 bases; unmatched junction nucleotides: 3. Germline CDR1 SGHDT, CDR2 YYEEEE. CDR3 DNA sequence: TGTGCCAGCAGCATGACAGGGGTCGGGGAGCTGTTTTTT. It specifies CASSMTGVGELFF.

This clone has only a few counts. This sequence joins TRBV15 and TRBJ1-2, with D perhaps matching TRBD1 (6 bases). CDR1 and CDR2 (germline): LNHNV, YYDKDF (reference sequence). The CDR3 is 16 residues long. Trimming took 0 bases from V and 4 from J, leaving 15 bases between them. Here the CDR3 DNA reads TGTGCCACCAGCAGAGATAGCGGGGGGCAGGGCTATGGCTACACCTTC. Protein product: CATSRDSGGQGYGYTF.

The J gene is TRBJ1-4, the V gene TRBV3-1 (or the pseudogene TRBV3-2); TRBD1 matches 9 bases. The CDR3 sequence is 16 residues long. In germline, CDR1 is LGHDT, CDR2 YNNKEL (reference sequence). V lost 4 bases and J lost 8; bases outside the gene matches: 11. Here the CDR3 DNA reads TGTGCCAGCAGCCGGGTCGGGACAGGGTTTGGGGAAAAACTGTTTTTT. This encodes CASSRVGTGFGEKLFF.

This chain connects TRBV3-1 (or the pseudogene TRBV3-2) to TRBJ2-1; no clear D gene. The CDR3 is 14 amino acids. V lost 1 base and J lost 0, with 4 bases in between. The germline gives CDR1 LGHDT, CDR2 YNNKEL (reference sequence). Written as DNA, the CDR3 is TGTGCCAGCAGCCAAGTATACTCCTACAATGAGCAGTTCTTC. Protein: CASSQVYSYNEQFF.

This clone was observed a single time. V usage is TRBV10-2 and J usage is TRBJ2-1, with D tentatively TRBD2 (6 bases). CDR1 and CDR2 (germline): WSHSY, SAAADI. Trimming stripped 7 bases from V and 4 bases from J, with 8 bases between. The CDR3 contains 12 residues. Written as DNA, the CDR3 is TGCGCCAGCACTCGGGGGTACAATGAGCAGTTCTTC. It codes for CASTRGYNEQFF.

The count of this clone is one. In DNA form, the CDR3 reads TGTGCCAGCAGTTACTCGTTGACGGGAGATAGGAATGAGCAGTTCTTC. Protein sequence: CASSYSLTGDRNEQFF. V usage is TRBV6-5 and J usage is TRBJ2-1; a possible D gene is TRBD2 (6 bases). This CDR3 spans 16 amino acids. Germline assignment: CDR1 MNHEY and CDR2 SVGAGI. Trimming removed 0 bases from V and 7 bases from J, with 16 bases in between.

The chain joins TRBV2 to TRBJ2-3; 7 bases match TRBD2. Germline CDR1 is SNHLY and CDR2 is FYNNEI. The CDR3 sequence is 15 residues long. Trimming at V came to 10 bases and at J to 4 bases, leaving 14 bases not matched to a gene. The CDR3 DNA sequence: TGTGCCACCCGGGGGGTAAGAGGATCCGCAGATACGCAGTATTTT. Translation: CATRGVRGSADTQYF.

This chain connects TRBV18 to TRBJ2-1, with TRBD1 as a possible D gene (5 bases). Trimming removed 3 bases at V and 8 bases at J, with 17 bases between. The germline V gene has CDR1 KGHSH and CDR2 LQKENI. The CDR3 has 15 amino acids. In nucleotides, the CDR3 is TGTGCCAGCTCACCTGTACTGGGGCCCACAGATGAGCAGTTCTTC. This sequence encodes CASSPVLGPTDEQFF.

The chain has TRBV20-1 and TRBJ1-4, with D perhaps TRBD1 (5 bases). The CDR3 contains 11 residues. CDR1 and CDR2 (germline): DFQATT, SNEGSKA (reference sequence). V was pared by 7 bases and J by 3 bases, with 6 bases between. The CDR3, as DNA: TGCAGTGGGGGGGCTAATGAAAAACTGTTTTTT. This encodes CSGGANEKLFF.

The chain carries TRBV10-3 and TRBJ2-5; TRBD2 is a possible D gene (5 bases). CDR1 and CDR2 (germline): ENHRY, SYGVKD. The CDR3 consists of 11 residues. The V gene lost 4 bases and the J gene lost 8 bases, with 8 bases spanning the gap. The CDR3, as DNA: TGTGCCATCAGTGCCGGGAATACCCAGTACTTC. Protein: CAISAGNTQYF.